This TCR beta chain comes out of a study of T cell responses to AZD1222 COVID-19 vaccine. Background on the study: Pooled together were second doses at about 4 or about 12 weeks.

Whole-study findings and limits: Females outnumbered males among donors, who were mostly white British; clonal diversity was possibly underestimated.

This clone was observed once. The antigen is unknown. The assay was immunoSEQ multiplex PCR, and TCRdb's table has in-frame clones only and misses some. The sample carries under 120,000 clones, about 94% recorded once. The sample in question was peripheral blood, obtained on day 0 of AZD1222 vaccination. This receptor was obtained from an adult in good health.

CDR3 loop: CATSDPGTSGYTDTQYF. The CDR3 DNA reads as TGTGCCACCAGTGATCCCGGGACTAGCGGGTACACAGATACGCAGTATTTT. The genes are TRBV24-1 and TRBJ2-3, with 12 nucleotides matching TRBD2. V lost 3 bases, J lost 2 bases, and 5 bases stayed unmatched. The CDR3 covers 17 residues. Germline loops: CDR1 KGHDR, CDR2 SFDVKD.